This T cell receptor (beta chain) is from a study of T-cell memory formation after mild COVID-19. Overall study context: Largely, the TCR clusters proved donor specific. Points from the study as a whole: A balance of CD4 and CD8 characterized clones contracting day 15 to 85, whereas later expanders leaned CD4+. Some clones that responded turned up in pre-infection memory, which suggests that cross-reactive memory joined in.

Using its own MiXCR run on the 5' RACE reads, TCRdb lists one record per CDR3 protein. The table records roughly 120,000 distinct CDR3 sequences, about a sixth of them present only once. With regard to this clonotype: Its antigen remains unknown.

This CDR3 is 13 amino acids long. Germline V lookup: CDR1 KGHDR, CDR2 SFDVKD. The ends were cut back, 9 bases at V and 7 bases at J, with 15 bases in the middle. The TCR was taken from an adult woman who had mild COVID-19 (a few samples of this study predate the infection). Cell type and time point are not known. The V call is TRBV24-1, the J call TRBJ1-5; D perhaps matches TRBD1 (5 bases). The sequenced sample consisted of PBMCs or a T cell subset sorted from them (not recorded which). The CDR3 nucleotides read TGTGCCACCCCTGACAGAGAGCCCCAGCCCCAGCATTTT. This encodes CATPDREPQPQHF.